This T cell receptor beta chain was profiled in a study of blood T cell repertoires in COVID-19. Overall study: Collection of acute and convalescent COVID-19 samples took place in the United States, Italy and Spain.

The data were produced by immunoSEQ multiplex PCR, yet TCRdb's version contains in-frame clones alone and is incomplete. The sample lists under 300,000 clones, more than 70% occurring once. Germline CDR1 reads SQVTM; CDR2 reads ANQGSEA. The CDR3 runs to 14 residues. The V gene end was trimmed by 7 bases and the J gene end by 7 bases; junction bases not matched to a gene: 11. Ages ranged from about 18 to 100 years, with residence in 20 to 30 US areas. Sequencing was done on a sample of PBMCs or T cells enriched from blood (not recorded which). This sequence joins TRBV29-1 and TRBJ1-1, with 11 bases identical to TRBD1. This clonotype originated in a woman aged 55-70 years in a cohort exposed to, infected with or recovered from COVID-19 (not recorded which). The CDR3 DNA reads TGCAGCGGGGCCCGGGACAGGGGGAATTTTGAAGCTTTCTTT. Protein: CSGARDRGNFEAFF.